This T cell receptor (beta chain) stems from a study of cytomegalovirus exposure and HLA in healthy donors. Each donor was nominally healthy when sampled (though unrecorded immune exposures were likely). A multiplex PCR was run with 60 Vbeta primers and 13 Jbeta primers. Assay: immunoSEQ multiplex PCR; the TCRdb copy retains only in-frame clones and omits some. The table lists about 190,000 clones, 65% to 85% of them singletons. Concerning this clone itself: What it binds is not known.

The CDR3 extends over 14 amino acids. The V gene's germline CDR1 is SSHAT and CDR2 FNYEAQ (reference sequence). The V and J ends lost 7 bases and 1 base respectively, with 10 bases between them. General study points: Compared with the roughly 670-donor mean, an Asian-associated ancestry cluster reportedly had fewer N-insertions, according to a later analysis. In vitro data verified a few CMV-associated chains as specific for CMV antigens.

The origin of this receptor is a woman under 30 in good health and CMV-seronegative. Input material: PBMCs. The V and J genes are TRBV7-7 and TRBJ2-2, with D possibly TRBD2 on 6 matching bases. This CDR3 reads CASTRGLNTGELFF. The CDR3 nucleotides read TGTGCCAGCACTCGGGGACTGAACACCGGGGAGCTGTTTTTT. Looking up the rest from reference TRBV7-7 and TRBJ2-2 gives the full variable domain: GAGVSQSPRYKVTKRGQDVTLRCDPISSHATLYWYQQALGQGPEFLTYFNYEAQPDKSGLPSDRFSAERPEGSISTLTIQRTEQRDSAMYRCASTRGLNTGELFFGEGSRLTVL.